The clone carrying this T cell receptor beta chain turned up a few times. This sample was included in a study of blood T cells in healthy people across ages. With a J-beta primer mix and a sample-barcoded 5' primer, a second PCR ran 7 to 11 cycles. A single record per CDR3 protein comes from TCRdb applying MiXCR to the 5' RACE reads. The data contain roughly 500,000 distinct CDR3 sequences, 24% of them singletons. CDR1 and CDR2 from the germline V gene are MNHEY and SVGAGI. V lost 4 bases, J lost 0 bases, and 19 bases lay in between. CDR3 size: 17 residues. Per sample, extraction of total RNA gave at least 6 micrograms in every case. These sequences were also reported in another study, on T cells of mothers and their children. Per that study: Maternal samples each gave over 8.5 million TCR beta CDR3 reads, and child samples roughly 3.3 million each.

Sequencing was done on a sample of blood. This clonotype was sampled from a boy younger than 18 in good health. The rearrangement joins TRBV6-5 to TRBJ2-7; possibly TRBD1 for D (5 bases). CDR3 protein: CASSSRIRQQTSYEQYF. The DNA for the CDR3 is TGTGCCAGCAGTTCACGGATCAGACAGCAAACCTCCTACGAGCAGTACTTC.